The present T cell receptor beta chain was sequenced within a study of T cell responses to AZD1222 COVID-19 vaccine. Study results and caveats: Of spike-specific TCRs, nearly half reportedly target regions left unmutated in variants. Just a handful of people given AZD1222 tested seropositive at baseline. Regions 160-218 and 743-854 dominated among vaccine-associated CD4 TCRs spanning spike.

A note on this clone: Its antigen remains unidentified.

Germline V gene lookup returns CDR1 SGHRS and CDR2 YFSETQ. The V end lost 2 bases, the J end lost 6 bases, and 15 bases lay between the germline ends. The CDR3 sequence is 15 residues long. The repertoire was sequenced with immunoSEQ multiplex PCR; TCRdb's copy has only in-frame clones and lacks some. The sample has 180,000 or so clones, over 85% seen once. Sequencing used peripheral blood, obtained 28 days after the second dose of the MenACWY control vaccine. V and J are TRBV5-1 and TRBJ2-1, with D unresolved. The sequence was obtained from an adult who received the MenACWY meningococcal vaccine as a control. The CDR3 protein is CASSLGRGLINEQFF. CDR3 bases: TGCGCCAGCAGCTTAGGGCGTGGCCTAATCAATGAGCAGTTCTTC. Combining the CDR3 with reference TRBV5-1 and TRBJ2-1 gives the whole variable domain KAGVTQTPRYLIKTRGQQVTLSCSPISGHRSVSWYQQTPGQGLQFLFEYFSETQRNKGNFPGRFSGRQFSNSRSEMNVSTLELGDSALYLCASSLGRGLINEQFFGPGTRLTVL.